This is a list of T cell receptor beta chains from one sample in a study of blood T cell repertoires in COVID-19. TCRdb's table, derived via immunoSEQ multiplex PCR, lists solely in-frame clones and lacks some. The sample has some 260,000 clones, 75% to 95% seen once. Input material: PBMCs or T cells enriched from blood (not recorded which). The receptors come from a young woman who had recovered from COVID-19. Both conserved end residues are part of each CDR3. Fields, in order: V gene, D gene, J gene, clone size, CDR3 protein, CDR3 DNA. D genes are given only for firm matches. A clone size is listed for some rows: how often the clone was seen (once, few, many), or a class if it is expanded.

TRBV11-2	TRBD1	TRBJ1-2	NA	CASADRGGYGYTF	TGTGCCAGCGCGGACAGGGGAGGATATGGCTACACCTTC
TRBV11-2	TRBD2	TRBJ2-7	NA	CASSLAVAGGEQYF	TGTGCCAGCAGCTTAGCGGTAGCGGGGGGAGAGCAGTACTTC
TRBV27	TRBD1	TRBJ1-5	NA	CASSILSQGRQPQHF	TGTGCCAGCAGTATCCTCTCACAGGGGAGACAGCCCCAGCATTTT
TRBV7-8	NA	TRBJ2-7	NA	CASSLGQAFSYEQYF	TGTGCCAGCAGCTTAGGGCAGGCTTTCTCCTACGAGCAGTACTTC
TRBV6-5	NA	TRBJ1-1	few	CASSSGFGMNTEAFF	TGTGCCAGCAGTTCAGGGTTCGGCATGAACACTGAAGCTTTCTTT
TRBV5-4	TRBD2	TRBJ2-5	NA	CASRSGGNQETQYF	TGTGCCAGCAGGTCGGGGGGAAATCAAGAGACCCAGTACTTC
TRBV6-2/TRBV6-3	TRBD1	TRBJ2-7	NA	CASSYATGLEQYF	TGTGCCAGCAGTTACGCGACAGGGCTCGAGCAGTACTTC
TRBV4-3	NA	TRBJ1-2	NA	CASSQGLGKGMGGYTF	TGCGCCAGCAGCCAAGGTCTGGGCAAGGGGATGGGTGGCTACACCTTC
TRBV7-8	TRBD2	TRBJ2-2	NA	CASSSVPLAGVATGELFF	TGTGCCAGCAGCTCCGTACCTCTAGCGGGGGTTGCAACCGGGGAGCTGTTTTTT
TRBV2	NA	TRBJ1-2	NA	CASRRDYGYTF	TGTGCCAGCAGGAGGGACTATGGCTACACCTTC
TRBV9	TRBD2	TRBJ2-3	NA	CASSVGTSGSKDTQYF	TGTGCCAGCAGCGTAGGCACTAGCGGGAGTAAGGATACGCAGTATTTT
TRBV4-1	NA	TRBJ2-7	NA	CASSQDQGGVKSYEQYF	TGCGCCAGCAGCCAAGATCAAGGCGGAGTCAAAAGCTACGAGCAGTACTTC
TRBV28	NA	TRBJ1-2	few	CASSLEGYGYTF	TGTGCCAGCAGTTTGGAGGGGTATGGCTACACCTTC
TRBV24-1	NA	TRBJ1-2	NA	CATSDSDKNYGYTF	TGTGCCACCAGTGATTCGGACAAGAACTATGGCTACACCTTC